This T cell receptor (beta chain) is from a study of STAT3 mutations in large granular lymphocyte leukemia. Study as a whole: Over half of T-LGLL patients had one or more immunosuppressive regimens. Findings of the study overall: All newly emerging clones after therapy were STAT3 wild type. Clonal expansion was inferred from samples taken at other timepoints. In T-cell large granular lymphocyte leukemia, about half of patients showed multiple immunodominant subclonotypes.

The CDR3 is 14 amino acids. CDR1 SGHNT and CDR2 YENEEA come from the germline V gene. The ends were cut back, 0 bases at V and 9 bases at J, with 12 bases in the middle. The data were produced by immunoSEQ multiplex PCR, yet TCRdb's version contains in-frame clones alone and is incomplete. The sample carries over 9,000 clones, 85% recorded once. Remarks on this clone: Its antigen remains unidentified.

The chain is built from TRBV11-3 and TRBJ2-4; possibly TRBD2 for D (6 bases). The sequencing input was peripheral blood mononuclear cells. The origin of this receptor is a man aged 80 or over with T-cell large granular lymphocyte leukemia. Some clones in this sample may be carry-over from other donors' samples. This CDR3 reads CASSLDGTGGIQYF. CDR3 nucleotides: TGTGCCAGCAGCTTAGACGGGACTGGGGGCATTCAGTACTTC. The variable domain in full, completed from reference TRBV11-3 and TRBJ2-4, reads EAGVVQSPRYKIIEKKQPVAFWCNPISGHNTLYWYLQNLGQGPELLIRYENEEAVDDSQLPKDRFSAERLKGVDSTLKIQPAELGDSAVYLCASSLDGTGGIQYFGAGTRLSVL.